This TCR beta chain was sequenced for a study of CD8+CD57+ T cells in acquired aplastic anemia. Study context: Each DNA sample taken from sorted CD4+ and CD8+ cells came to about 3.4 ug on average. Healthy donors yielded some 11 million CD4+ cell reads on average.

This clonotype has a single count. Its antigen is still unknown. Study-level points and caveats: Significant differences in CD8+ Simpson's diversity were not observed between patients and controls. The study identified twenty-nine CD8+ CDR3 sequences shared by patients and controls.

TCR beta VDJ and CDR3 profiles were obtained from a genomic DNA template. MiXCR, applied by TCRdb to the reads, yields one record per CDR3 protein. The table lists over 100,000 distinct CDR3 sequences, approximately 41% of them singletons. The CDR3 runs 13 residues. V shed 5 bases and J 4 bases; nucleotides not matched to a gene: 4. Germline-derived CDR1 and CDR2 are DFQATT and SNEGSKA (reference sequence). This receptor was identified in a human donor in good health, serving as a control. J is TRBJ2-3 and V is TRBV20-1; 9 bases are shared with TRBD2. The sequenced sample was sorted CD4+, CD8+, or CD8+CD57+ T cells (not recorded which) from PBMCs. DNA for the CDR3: TGCAGTGCTGCTGCGGGGGGGGCAGATACGCAGTATTTT. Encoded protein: CSAAAGGADTQYF.